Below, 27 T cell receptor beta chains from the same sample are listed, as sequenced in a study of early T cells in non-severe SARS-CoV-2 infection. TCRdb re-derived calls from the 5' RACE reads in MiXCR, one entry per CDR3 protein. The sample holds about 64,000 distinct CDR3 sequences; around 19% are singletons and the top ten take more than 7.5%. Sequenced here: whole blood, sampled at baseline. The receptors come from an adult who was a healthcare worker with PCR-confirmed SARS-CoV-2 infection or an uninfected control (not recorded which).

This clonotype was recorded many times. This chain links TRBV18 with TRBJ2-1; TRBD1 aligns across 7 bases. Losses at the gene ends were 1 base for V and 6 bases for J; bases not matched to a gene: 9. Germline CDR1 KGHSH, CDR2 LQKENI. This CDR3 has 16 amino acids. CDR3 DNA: TGTGCCAGCTCACCACTTCCCGGACAGGATAGCAATGAGCAGTTCTTC. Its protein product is CASSPLPGQDSNEQFF.

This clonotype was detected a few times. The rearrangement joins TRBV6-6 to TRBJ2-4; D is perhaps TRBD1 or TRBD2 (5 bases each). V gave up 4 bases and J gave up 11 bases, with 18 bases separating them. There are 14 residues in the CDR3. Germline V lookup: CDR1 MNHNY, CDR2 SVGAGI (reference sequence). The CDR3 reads CASSSGTLPSLQYF. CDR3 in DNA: TGTGCCAGCAGTTCCGGGACGCTTCCCAGCCTTCAGTACTTC.

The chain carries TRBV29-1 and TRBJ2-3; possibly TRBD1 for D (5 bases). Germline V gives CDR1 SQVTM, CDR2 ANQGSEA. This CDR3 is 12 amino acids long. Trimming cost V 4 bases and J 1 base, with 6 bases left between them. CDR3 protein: CSVVTGTDTQYF. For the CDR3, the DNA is TGCAGCGTTGTGACAGGCACAGATACGCAGTATTTT.

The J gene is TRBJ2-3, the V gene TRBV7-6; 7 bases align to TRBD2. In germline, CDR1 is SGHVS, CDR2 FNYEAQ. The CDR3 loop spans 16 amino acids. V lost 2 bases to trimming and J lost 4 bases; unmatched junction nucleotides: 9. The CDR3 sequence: CASSLIAGEAPDTQYF. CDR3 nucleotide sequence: TGTGCCAGCAGCTTAATTGCGGGAGAAGCCCCAGATACGCAGTATTTT.

CDR3 coding DNA: TGCAGCGTTGTGACAGGGGGGTCCTACAATGAGCAGTTCTTC. This gives the protein CSVVTGGSYNEQFF. J is TRBJ2-1 and V is TRBV29-1; TRBD1 matches at 9 bases. The CDR3 is 14 amino acids. The V and J ends lost 4 bases and 1 base, in that order; junction bases with no gene match: 2. CDR1 and CDR2 (germline): SQVTM, ANQGSEA.

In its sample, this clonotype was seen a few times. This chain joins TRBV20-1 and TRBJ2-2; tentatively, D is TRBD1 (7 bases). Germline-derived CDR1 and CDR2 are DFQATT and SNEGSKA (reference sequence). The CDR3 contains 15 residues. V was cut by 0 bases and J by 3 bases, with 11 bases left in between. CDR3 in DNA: TGCAGTGCTAGAGATGGCAGGGGGGACACCGGGGAGCTGTTTTTT. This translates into CSARDGRGDTGELFF.

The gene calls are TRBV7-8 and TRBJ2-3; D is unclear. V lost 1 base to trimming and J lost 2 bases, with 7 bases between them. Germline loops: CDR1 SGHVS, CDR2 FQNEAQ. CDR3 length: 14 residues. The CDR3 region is CASSLGPNTDTQYF. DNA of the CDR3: TGTGCCAGCAGCTTAGGACCAAACACAGATACGCAGTATTTT.

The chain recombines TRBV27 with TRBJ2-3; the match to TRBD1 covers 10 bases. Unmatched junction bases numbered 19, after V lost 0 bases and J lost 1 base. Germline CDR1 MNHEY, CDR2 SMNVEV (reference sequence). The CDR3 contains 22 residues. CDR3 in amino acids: CASSLSSWPGQGGNSRTDTQYF. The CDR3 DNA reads TGTGCCAGCAGTTTATCGAGCTGGCCTGGACAGGGGGGAAATAGTCGCACAGATACGCAGTATTTT.

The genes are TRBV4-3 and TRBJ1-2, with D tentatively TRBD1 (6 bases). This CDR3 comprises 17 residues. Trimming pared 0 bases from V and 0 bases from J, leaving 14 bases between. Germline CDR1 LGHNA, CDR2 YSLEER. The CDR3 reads CASSQDLGGIANYGYTF. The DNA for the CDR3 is TGCGCCAGCAGCCAAGATTTGGGGGGCATCGCTAACTATGGCTACACCTTC.

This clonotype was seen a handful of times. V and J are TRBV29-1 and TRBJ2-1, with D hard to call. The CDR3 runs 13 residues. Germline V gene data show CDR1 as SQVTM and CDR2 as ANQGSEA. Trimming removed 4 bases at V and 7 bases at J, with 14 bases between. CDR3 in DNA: TGCAGCGTTGTCTCTAGAAAAAATAATGAGCAGTTCTTC. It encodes CSVVSRKNNEQFF.

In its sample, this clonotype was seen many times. The CDR3: CSARASSRGYTF. CDR3 bases: TGCAGTGCCCGAGCCAGTAGTAGGGGCTACACCTTC. The rearrangement joins TRBV20-1 to TRBJ1-2, with D unclear. Germline lookup yields CDR1 DFQATT and CDR2 SNEGSKA (reference sequence). The V end was cut by 6 bases, the J end by 8 bases, with 16 bases between. The CDR3 length is 12 residues.

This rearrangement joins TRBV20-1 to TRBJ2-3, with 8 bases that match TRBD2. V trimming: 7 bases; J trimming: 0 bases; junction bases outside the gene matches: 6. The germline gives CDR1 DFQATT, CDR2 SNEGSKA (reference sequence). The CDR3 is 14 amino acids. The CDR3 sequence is CSVRGGTSTDTQYF. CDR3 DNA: TGCAGTGTCCGGGGGGGGACTAGCACAGATACGCAGTATTTT.

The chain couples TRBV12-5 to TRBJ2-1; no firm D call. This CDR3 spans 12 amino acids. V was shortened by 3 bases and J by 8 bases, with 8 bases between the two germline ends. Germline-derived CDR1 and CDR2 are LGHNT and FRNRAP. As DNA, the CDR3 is TGTGCTAGTGGTTTCCCCCCCGATGAGCAGTTCTTC. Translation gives CASGFPPDEQFF.

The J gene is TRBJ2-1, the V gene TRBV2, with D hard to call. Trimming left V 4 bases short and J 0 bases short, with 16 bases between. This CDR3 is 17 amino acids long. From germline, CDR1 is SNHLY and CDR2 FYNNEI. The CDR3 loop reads CASSGHMSVTSYNEQFF. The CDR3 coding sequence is TGTGCCAGCAGTGGTCATATGTCAGTGACCTCCTACAATGAGCAGTTCTTC.

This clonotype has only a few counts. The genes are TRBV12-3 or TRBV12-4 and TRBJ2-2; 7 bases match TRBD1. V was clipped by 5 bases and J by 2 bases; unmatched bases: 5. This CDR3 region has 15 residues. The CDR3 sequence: CASSQGGTNTGELFF. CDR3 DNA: TGTGCCAGCAGTCAAGGGGGCACCAACACCGGGGAGCTGTTTTTT.

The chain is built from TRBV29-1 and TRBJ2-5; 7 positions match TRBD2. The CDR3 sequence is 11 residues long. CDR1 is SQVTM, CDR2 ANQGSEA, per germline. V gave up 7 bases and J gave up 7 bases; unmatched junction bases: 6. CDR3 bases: TGCAGCGCGGGGGGAGGGACGACCCAGTACTTC. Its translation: CSAGGGTTQYF.

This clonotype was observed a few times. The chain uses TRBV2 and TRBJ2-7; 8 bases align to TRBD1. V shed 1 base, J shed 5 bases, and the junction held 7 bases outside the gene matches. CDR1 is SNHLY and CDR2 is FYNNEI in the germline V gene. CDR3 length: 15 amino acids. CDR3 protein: CASSEGGTGPHEQYF. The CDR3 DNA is TGTGCCAGCAGTGAAGGAGGGACAGGTCCCCACGAGCAGTACTTC.

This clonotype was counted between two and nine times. This chain's CDR3 is CSAALAGVPHEQFF. The CDR3 bases are TGCAGTGCTGCACTAGCGGGAGTCCCCCATGAGCAGTTCTTC. The chain combines TRBV20-1 with TRBJ2-1, with 11 bases fitting TRBD2. Unmatched junction bases numbered 8, after V lost 5 bases and J lost 8 bases. Germline values: CDR1 DFQATT, CDR2 SNEGSKA (reference sequence). CDR3 length equals 14 residues.

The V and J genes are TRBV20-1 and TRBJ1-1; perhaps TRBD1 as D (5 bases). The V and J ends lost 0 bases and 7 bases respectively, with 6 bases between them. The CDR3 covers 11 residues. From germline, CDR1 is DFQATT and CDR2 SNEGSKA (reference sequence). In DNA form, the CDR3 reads TGCAGTGCTAGAGACAGGGTTGAAGCTTTCTTT. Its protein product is CSARDRVEAFF.

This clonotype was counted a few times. CDR3 in DNA: TGTGCCAGCAGTTACTCGACTCTGGACGTCTATGAGCAGTTCTTC. Translating it yields CASSYSTLDVYEQFF. The gene calls are TRBV6-6 and TRBJ2-1, with D unresolved. The ends were cut back, 0 bases at V and 8 bases at J, with 14 bases in the middle. The length of the CDR3 is 15 residues. From germline, CDR1 is MNHNY and CDR2 SVGAGI (reference sequence).

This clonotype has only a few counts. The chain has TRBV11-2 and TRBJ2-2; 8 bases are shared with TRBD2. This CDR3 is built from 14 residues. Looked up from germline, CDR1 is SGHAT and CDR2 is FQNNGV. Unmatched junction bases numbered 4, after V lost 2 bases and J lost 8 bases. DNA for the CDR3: TGTGCCAGCAGCTTACTAGCGGGCCAGGGGGAGCTGTTTTTT. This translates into CASSLLAGQGELFF.

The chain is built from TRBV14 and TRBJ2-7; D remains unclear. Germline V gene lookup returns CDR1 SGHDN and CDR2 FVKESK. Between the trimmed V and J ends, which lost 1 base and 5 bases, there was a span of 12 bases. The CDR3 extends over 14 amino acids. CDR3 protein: CASSQALRSDEQYF. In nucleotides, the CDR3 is TGTGCCAGCAGCCAAGCGCTTAGATCGGACGAGCAGTACTTC.

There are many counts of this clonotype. CDR3 DNA: TGTGCCAGCAGCCCCCGCCTCGGATTCGGCACAGATACGCAGTATTTT. This sequence encodes CASSPRLGFGTDTQYF. The chain employs TRBV2 and TRBJ2-3, with unresolved D. The germline V gene has CDR1 SNHLY and CDR2 FYNNEI. The CDR3 extends over 16 amino acids. V lost 6 bases and J 1 base, leaving 17 bases between the germline ends. Looking up the rest from reference TRBV2 and TRBJ2-3 gives the full variable domain: EPEVTQTPSHQVTQMGQEVILRCVPISNHLYFYWYRQILGQKVEFLVSFYNNEISEKSEIFDDQFSVERPDGSNFTLKIRSTKLEDSAMYFCASSPRLGFGTDTQYFGPGTRLTVL.

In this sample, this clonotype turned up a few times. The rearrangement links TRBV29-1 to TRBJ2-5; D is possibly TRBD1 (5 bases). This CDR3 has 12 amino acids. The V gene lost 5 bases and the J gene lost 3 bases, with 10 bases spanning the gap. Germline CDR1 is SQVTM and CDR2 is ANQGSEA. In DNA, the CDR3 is TGCAGCGTTAGTACAGGAAAAGAGACCCAGTACTTC. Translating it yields CSVSTGKETQYF. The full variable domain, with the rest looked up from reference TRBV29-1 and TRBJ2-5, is SAVISQKPSRDICQRGTSLTIQCQVDSQVTMMFWYRQQPGQSLTLIATANQGSEATYESGFVIDKFPISRPNLTFSTLTVSNMSPEDSSIYLCSVSTGKETQYFGPGTRLLVL.

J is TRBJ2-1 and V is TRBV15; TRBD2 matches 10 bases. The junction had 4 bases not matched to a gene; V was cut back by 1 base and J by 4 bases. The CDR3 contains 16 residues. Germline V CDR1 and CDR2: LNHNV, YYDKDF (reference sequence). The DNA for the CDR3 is TGTGCCACCAGCAGAGGCGGACTAGCGGAATACAATGAGCAGTTCTTC. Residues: CATSRGGLAEYNEQFF.

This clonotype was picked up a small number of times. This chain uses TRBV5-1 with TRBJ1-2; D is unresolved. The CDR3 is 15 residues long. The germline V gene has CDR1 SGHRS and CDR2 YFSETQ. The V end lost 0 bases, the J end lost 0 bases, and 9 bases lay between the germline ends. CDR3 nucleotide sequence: TGCGCCAGCAGCTTGGAGCGGCGAACTAACTATGGCTACACCTTC. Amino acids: CASSLERRTNYGYTF. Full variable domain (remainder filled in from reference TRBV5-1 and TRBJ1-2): KAGVTQTPRYLIKTRGQQVTLSCSPISGHRSVSWYQQTPGQGLQFLFEYFSETQRNKGNFPGRFSGRQFSNSRSEMNVSTLELGDSALYLCASSLERRTNYGYTFGSGTRLTVV.

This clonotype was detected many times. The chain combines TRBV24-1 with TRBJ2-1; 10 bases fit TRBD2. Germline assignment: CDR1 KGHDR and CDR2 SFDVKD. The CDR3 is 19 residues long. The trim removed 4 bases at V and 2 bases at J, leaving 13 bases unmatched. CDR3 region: CATSDAPGTSGAPYNEQFF. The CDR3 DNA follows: TGTGCCACCAGTGACGCACCCGGTACTAGCGGGGCCCCCTACAATGAGCAGTTCTTC.